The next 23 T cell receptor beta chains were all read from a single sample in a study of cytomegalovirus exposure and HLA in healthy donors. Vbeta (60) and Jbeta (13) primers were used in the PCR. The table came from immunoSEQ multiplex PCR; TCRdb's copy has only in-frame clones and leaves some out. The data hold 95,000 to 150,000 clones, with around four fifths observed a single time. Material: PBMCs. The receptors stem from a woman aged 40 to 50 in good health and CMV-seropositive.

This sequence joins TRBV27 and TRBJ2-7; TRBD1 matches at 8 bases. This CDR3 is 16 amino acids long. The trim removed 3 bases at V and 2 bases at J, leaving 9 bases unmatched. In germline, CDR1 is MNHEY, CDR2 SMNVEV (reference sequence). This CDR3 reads CASSLVGGTGTYEQYF. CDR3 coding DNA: TGTGCCAGCAGTTTGGTGGGCGGGACAGGCACCTACGAGCAGTACTTC.

CDR3 coding DNA: TGCGCCAGCAGTGAGTCGACCGGGACAGGAAGGACAGATACGCAGTATTTT. Protein product: CASSESTGTGRTDTQYF. The rearrangement links TRBV10-1 to TRBJ2-3; 8 bases are shared with TRBD1. Per germline, CDR1 WNHNN and CDR2 SYGVQD (reference sequence). This CDR3 spans 17 amino acids. V gave up 0 bases and J gave up 3 bases; unmatched junction bases: 8.

The DNA for the CDR3 is TGTGCCTGGAACGGCCCCCCACGCGGTAGCACAGATACGCAGTATTTT. Encoded protein: CAWNGPPRGSTDTQYF. This rearrangement joins TRBV30 to TRBJ2-3; no clear D. CDR1 is GTSNPN, CDR2 SVGIG, per germline (reference sequence). Trimming removed 4 bases at V and 0 bases at J, with 17 bases between. There are 16 residues in the CDR3.

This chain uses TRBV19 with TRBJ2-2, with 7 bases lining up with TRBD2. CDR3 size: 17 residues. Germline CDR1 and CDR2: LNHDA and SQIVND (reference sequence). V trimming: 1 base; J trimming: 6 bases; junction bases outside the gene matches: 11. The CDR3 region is CASSIGPRAGVSGELFF. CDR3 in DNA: TGTGCCAGTAGTATAGGCCCGCGGGCGGGAGTGTCCGGGGAGCTGTTTTTT.

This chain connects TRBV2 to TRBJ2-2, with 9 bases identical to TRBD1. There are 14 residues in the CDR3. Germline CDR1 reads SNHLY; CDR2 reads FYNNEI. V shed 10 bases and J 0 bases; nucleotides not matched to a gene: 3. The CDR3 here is CAIRQGANTGELFF. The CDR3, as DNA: TGTGCCATAAGACAGGGGGCGAACACCGGGGAGCTGTTTTTT.

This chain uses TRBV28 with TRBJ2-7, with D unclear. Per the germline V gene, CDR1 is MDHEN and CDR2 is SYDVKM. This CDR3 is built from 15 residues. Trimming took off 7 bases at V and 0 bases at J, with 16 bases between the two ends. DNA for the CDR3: TGTGCCAGCACTTCTTCAGGATTGAGCTCCTACGAGCAGTACTTC. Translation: CASTSSGLSSYEQYF.

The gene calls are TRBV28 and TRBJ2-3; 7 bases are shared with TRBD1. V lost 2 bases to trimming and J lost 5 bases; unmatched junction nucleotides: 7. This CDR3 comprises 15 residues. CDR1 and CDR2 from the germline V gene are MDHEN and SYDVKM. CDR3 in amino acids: CASSLDRDRGDTQYF. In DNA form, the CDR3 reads TGTGCCAGCAGTTTAGACAGGGACCGAGGAGATACGCAGTATTTT.

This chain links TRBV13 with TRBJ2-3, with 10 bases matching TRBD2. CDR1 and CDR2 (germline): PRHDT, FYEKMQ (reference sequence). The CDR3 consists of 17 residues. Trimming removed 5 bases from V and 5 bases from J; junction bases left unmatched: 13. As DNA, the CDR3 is TGTGCCAGCAGCCTCCCCAAAGCGGGAGGGCCAGGAGATACGCAGTATTTT. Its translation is CASSLPKAGGPGDTQYF.

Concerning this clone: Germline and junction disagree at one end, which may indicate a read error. CDR3 sequence reads: CSSSPRGRQGNVGYTF. In DNA form, the CDR3 reads TGTTCCAGCAGCCCCCGGGGTCGACAGGGGAATGTTGGCTACACCTTC. The V gene is TRBV7-9, the J gene TRBJ1-2; TRBD1 matches 8 bases. The CDR3 runs 16 residues. Germline CDR1 reads SEHNR; CDR2 reads FQNEAQ (reference sequence).

The CDR3 nucleotides read TGTGCCAGCAGCGTAGTGGCGGGAGGGCCCTCTGAGCTGTTTTTT. This sequence encodes CASSVVAGGPSELFF. The chain uses TRBV9 and TRBJ2-2; 9 positions match TRBD2. Per the germline V gene, CDR1 is SGDLS and CDR2 is YYNGEE. Unmatched junction bases numbered 8, after V lost 0 bases and J lost 11 bases. The CDR3 has 15 residues.

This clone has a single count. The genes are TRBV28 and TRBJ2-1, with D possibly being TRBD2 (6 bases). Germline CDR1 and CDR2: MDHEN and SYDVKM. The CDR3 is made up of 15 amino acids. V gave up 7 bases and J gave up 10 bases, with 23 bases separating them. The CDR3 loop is CASTRAGSLSLEQFF. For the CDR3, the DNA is TGTGCCAGCACCCGCGCCGGGAGCCTTTCATTGGAGCAGTTCTTC.

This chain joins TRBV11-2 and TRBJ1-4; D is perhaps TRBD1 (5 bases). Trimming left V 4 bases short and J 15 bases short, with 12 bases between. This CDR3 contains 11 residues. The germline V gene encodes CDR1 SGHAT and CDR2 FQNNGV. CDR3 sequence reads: CASSSRKGVFF. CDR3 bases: TGTGCCAGCAGCTCAAGGAAAGGGGTGTTTTTT.

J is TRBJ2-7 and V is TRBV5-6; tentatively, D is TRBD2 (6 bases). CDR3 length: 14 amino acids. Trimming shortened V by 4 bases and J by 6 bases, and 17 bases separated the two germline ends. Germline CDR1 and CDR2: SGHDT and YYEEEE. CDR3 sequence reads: CASSPPGLHPEQYF. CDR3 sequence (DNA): TGTGCCAGCAGCCCACCGGGACTCCATCCCGAGCAGTACTTC. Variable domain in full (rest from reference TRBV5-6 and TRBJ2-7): DAGVTQSPTHLIKTRGQQVTLRCSPKSGHDTVSWYQQALGQGPQFIFQYYEEEERQRGNFPDRFSGHQFPNYSSELNVNALLLGDSALYLCASSPPGLHPEQYFGPGTRLTVT.

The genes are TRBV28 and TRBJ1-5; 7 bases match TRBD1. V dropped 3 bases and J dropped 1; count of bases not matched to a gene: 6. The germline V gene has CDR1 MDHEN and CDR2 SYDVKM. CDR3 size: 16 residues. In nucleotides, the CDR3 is TGTGCCAGCAGTTTCCCCCCAGGGGGAAGCAATCAGCCCCAGCATTTT. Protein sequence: CASSFPPGGSNQPQHF.

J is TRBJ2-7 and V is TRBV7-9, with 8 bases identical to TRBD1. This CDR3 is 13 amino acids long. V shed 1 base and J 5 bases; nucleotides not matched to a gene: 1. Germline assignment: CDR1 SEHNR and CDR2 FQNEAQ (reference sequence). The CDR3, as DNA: TGTGCCAGCAGCTTAGACAGGGGGGACGAGCAGTACTTC. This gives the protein CASSLDRGDEQYF.

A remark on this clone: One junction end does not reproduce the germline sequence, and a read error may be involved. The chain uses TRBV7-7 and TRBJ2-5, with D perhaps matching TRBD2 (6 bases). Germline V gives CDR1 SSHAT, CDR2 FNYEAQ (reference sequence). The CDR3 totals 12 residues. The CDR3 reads CASSSSTRTQYF. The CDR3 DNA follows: TGTGCTAGCAGCTCCTCGACTAGGACCCAGTACTTC.

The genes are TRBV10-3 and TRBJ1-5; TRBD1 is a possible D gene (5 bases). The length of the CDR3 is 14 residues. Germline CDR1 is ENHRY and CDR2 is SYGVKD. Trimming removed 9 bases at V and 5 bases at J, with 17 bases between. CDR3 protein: CAIRGVGTDQPQHF. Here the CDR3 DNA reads TGTGCCATTCGGGGGGTAGGGACTGATCAGCCCCAGCATTTT.

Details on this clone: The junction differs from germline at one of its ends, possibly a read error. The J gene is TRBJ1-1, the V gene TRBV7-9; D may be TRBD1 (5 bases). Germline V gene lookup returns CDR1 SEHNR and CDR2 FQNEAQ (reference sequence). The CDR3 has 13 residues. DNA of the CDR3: TGTTCCAGCAGCTTCCAGGGTGTGGTTGAAGCTTTCTTT. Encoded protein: CSSSFQGVVEAFF.

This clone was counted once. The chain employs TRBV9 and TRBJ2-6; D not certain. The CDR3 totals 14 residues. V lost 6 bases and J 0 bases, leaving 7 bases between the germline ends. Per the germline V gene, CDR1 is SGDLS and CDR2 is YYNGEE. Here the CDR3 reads CASNSISGANVLTF. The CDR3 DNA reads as TGTGCCAGCAACAGCATCTCTGGGGCCAACGTCCTGACTTTC.

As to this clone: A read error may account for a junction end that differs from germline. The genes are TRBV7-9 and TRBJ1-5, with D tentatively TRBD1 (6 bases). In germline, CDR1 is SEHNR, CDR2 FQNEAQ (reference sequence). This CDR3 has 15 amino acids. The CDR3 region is CSSSLGPGHGQPQHF. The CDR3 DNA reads TGTTCCAGCAGCTTAGGTCCGGGACACGGCCAGCCCCAGCATTTT.

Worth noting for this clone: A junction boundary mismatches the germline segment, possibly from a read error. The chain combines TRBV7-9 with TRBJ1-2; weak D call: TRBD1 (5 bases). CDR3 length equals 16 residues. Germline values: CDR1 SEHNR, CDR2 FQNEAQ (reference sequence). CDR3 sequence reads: CSSSPEGHPAAYGYTF. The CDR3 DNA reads TGTTCCAGCAGCCCCGAAGGACACCCGGCGGCCTATGGCTACACCTTC.

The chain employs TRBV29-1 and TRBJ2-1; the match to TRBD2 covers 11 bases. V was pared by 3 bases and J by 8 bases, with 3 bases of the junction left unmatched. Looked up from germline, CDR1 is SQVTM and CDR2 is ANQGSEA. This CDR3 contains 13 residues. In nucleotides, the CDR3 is TGCAGCGTTGACTATAGCGGGAGGGATGAGCAGTTCTTC. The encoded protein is CSVDYSGRDEQFF.

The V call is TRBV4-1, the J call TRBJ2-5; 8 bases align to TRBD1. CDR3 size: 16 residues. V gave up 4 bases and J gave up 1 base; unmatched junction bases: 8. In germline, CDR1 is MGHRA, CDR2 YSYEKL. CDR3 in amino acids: CASSLIQGAVQETQYF. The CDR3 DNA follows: TGCGCCAGCAGCCTCATCCAGGGGGCGGTCCAAGAGACCCAGTACTTC.